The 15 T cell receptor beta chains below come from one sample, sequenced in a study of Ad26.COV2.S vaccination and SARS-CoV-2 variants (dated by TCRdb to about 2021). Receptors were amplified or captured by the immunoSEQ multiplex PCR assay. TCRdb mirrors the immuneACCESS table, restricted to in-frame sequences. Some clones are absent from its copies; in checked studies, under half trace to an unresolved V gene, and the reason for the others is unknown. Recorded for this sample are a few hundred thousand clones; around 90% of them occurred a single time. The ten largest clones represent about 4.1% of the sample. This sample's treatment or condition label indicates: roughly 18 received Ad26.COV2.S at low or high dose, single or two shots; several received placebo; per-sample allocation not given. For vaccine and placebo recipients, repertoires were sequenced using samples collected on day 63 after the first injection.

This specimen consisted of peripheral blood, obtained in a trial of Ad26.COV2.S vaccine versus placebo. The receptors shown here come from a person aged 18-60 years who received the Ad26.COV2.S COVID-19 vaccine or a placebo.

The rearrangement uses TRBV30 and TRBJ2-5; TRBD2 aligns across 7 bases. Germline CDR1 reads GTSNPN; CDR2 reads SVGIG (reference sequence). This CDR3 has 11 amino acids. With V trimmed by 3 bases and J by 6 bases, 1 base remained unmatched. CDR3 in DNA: TGTGCCTGGAGAGCGGGGAAGACCCAGTACTTC. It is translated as CAWRAGKTQYF.

The CDR3 is CASSLAKASVETQYF. The DNA for the CDR3 is TGTGCCAGCAGCTTAGCGAAGGCTAGTGTAGAGACCCAGTACTTC. The V and J genes are TRBV7-3 and TRBJ2-5, with no clear D. Germline V gives CDR1 SGHTA, CDR2 FQGTGA. The CDR3 totals 15 residues. The V end was cut by 2 bases, the J end by 4 bases, with 14 bases between.

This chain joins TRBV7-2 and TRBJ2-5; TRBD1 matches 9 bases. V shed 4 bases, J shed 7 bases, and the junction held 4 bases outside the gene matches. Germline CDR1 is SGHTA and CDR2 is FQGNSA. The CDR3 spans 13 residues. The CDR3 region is CASSSDRGGTQYF. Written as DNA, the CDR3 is TGTGCCAGCAGCTCGGACAGGGGTGGGACCCAGTACTTC.

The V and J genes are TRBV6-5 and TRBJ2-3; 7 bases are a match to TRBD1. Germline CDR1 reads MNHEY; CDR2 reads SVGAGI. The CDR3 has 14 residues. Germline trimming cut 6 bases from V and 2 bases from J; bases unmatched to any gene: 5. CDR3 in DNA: TGTGCCAGCAGGACCGGGACAGACACAGATACGCAGTATTTT. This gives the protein CASRTGTDTDTQYF.

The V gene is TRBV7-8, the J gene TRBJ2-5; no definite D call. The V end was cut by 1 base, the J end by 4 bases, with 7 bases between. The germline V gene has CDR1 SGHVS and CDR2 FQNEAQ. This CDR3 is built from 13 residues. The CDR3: CASSLGPGETQYF. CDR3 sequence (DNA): TGTGCCAGCAGCTTAGGCCCCGGAGAGACCCAGTACTTC.

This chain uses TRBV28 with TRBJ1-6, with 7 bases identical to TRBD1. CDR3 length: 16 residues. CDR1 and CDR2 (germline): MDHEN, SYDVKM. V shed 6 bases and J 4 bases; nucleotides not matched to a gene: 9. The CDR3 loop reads CASSLWQGDYNSPLHF. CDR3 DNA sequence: TGTGCCAGCAGCCTTTGGCAGGGGGATTATAATTCACCCCTCCACTTT.

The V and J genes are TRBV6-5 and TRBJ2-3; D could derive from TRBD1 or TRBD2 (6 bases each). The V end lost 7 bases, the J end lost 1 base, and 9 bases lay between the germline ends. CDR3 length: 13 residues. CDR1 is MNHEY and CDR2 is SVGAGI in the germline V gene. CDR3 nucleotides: TGTGCCAGCACCCGGGGGCGCACAGATACGCAGTATTTT. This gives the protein CASTRGRTDTQYF.

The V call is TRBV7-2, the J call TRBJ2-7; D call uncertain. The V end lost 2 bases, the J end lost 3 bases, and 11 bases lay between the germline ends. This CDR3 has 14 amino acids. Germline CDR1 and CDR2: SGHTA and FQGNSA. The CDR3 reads CASSLYEANYEQYF. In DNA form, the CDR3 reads TGTGCCAGCAGCTTATATGAGGCAAACTACGAGCAGTACTTC.

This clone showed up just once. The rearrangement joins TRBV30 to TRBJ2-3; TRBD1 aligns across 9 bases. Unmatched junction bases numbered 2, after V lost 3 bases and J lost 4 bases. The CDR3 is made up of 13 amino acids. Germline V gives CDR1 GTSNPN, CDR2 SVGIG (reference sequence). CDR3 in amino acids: CAWRQGASDTQYF. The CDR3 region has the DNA TGTGCCTGGAGACAGGGGGCCTCAGATACGCAGTATTTT.

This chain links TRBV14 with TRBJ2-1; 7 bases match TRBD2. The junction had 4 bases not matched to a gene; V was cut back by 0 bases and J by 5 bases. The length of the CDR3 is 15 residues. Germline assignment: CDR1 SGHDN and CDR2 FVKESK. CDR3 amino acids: CASSQDLSGDNEQFF. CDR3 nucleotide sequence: TGTGCCAGCAGCCAAGATTTGAGCGGGGACAATGAGCAGTTCTTC.

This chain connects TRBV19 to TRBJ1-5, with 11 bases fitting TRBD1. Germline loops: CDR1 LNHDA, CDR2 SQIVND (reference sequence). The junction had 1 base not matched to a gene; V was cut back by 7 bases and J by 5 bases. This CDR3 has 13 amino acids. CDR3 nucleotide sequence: TGTGCCAGTACGGGACAGGGGGATCAGCCCCAGCATTTT. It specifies CASTGQGDQPQHF.

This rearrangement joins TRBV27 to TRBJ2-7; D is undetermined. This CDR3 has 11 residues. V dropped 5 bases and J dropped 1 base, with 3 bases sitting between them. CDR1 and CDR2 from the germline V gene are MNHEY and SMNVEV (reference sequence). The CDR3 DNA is TGTGCCAGCAGTCCTTCCTACGAGCAGTACTTC. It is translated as CASSPSYEQYF.

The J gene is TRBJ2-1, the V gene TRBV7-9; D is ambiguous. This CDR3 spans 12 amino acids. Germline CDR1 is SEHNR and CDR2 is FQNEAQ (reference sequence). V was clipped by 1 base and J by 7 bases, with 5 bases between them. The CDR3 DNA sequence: TGTGCCAGCAGCTTAGAGGCTAATGAGCAGTTCTTC. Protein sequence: CASSLEANEQFF.

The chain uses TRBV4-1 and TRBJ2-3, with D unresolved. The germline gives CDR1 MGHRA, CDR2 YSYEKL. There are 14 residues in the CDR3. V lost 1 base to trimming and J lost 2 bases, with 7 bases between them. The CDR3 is CASSQGINTDTQYF. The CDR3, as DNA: TGCGCCAGCAGCCAAGGGATCAACACAGATACGCAGTATTTT.

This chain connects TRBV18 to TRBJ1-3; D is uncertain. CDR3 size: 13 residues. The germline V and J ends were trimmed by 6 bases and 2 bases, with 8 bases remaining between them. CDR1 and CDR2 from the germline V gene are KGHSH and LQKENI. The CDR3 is CASSPATGNTIYF. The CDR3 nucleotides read TGTGCCAGCTCCCCCGCCACTGGAAACACCATATATTTT.